Shown below are 17 T cell receptor beta chains from a single sample sequenced in a study of OX40 agonist ivuxolimab in advanced cancers. Assay used: immunoSEQ multiplex PCR; TCRdb lists only in-frame clones, some missing. This sample yields tens of thousands of clones, of which approximately 88% are seen a single time; approximately 1% belongs to the top ten. Source: CD4+ or CD8+ T cells sorted from blood, taken in a trial of the OX40 agonist ivuxolimab. The source is an adult with an advanced solid tumor such as melanoma, head and neck, liver or kidney cancer.

The J gene is TRBJ2-2, the V gene TRBV18; D uncertain. The V gene's germline CDR1 is KGHSH and CDR2 LQKENI. CDR3 length: 12 residues. Between the trimmed V and J ends, which lost 5 bases and 4 bases, there was a span of 5 bases. CDR3 sequence: CASSGGTGELFF. CDR3 in DNA: TGTGCCAGCTCAGGTGGCACCGGGGAGCTGTTTTTT.

The rearrangement uses TRBV18 and TRBJ2-1, with TRBD2 identical over 7 bases. Germline CDR1 KGHSH, CDR2 LQKENI. CDR3 length: 14 residues. The ends lost 3 bases at V and 8 bases at J; junction bases unmatched: 7. The chain's CDR3 is CASSPGRAIDEQFF. DNA for the CDR3: TGTGCCAGCTCACCTGGGAGGGCCATCGATGAGCAGTTCTTC. The variable domain in full, completed from reference TRBV18 and TRBJ2-1, reads NAGVMQNPRHLVRRRGQEARLRCSPMKGHSHVYWYRQLPEEGLKFMVYLQKENIIDESGMPKERFSAEFPKEGPSILRIQQVVRGDSAAYFCASSPGRAIDEQFFGPGTRLTVL.

V usage is TRBV20-1 and J usage is TRBJ2-7, with D tentatively TRBD1 (6 bases). CDR1 and CDR2 from the germline V gene are DFQATT and SNEGSKA (reference sequence). Trimming pared 7 bases from V and 3 bases from J, leaving 10 bases between. The CDR3 contains 11 residues. This CDR3 reads CSGQGGYEQYF. In DNA form, the CDR3 reads TGCAGTGGACAAGGGGGCTACGAGCAGTACTTC.

This chain connects TRBV7-6 to TRBJ1-3; TRBD1 matches at 7 bases. CDR1 is SGHVS, CDR2 FNYEAQ, per germline. The CDR3 extends over 15 amino acids. Germline trimming cut 1 base from V and 4 bases from J; bases unmatched to any gene: 4. CDR3 loop: CASSLELDRGNTIYF. The CDR3 DNA reads TGTGCCAGCAGCTTAGAGTTGGACAGGGGAAACACCATATATTTT.

J is TRBJ2-1 and V is TRBV6-4; a weak D match, TRBD2 (7 bases). Trimming shortened V by 6 bases and J by 3 bases, and 12 bases separated the two germline ends. Germline assignment: CDR1 MRHNA and CDR2 SNTAGT. The CDR3 consists of 14 residues. In nucleotides, the CDR3 is TGTGCCAGCAGCGGGGGGCCCTACTACAATGAGCAGTTCTTC. Protein: CASSGGPYYNEQFF.

This rearrangement joins TRBV25-1 to TRBJ2-3; 10 bases match TRBD2. Germline V gives CDR1 MGHDK, CDR2 SYGVNS. Trimming removed 4 bases from V and 5 bases from J; junction bases left unmatched: 3. The length of the CDR3 is 14 residues. CDR3 amino acids: CASSARTSGDTQYF. CDR3 DNA sequence: TGTGCCAGCAGTGCCCGGACTAGCGGAGATACGCAGTATTTT.

The V gene is TRBV28, the J gene TRBJ2-5, with no clear D. Trimming stripped 3 bases from V and 9 bases from J, with 11 bases between. The length of the CDR3 is 12 residues. CDR1 is MDHEN, CDR2 SYDVKM, per germline. DNA of the CDR3: TGTGCCAGCAGTTTCGGGCAGTCCTCCCAGTACTTC. It yields the protein CASSFGQSSQYF.

This clone was detected a few times. V gene TRBV5-1 combines with J gene TRBJ2-3; TRBD2 matches at 9 bases. With 0 bases clipped from V and 3 bases from J, the junction kept 2 bases outside the gene matches. This CDR3 has 15 amino acids. Germline values: CDR1 SGHRS, CDR2 YFSETQ. CDR3 protein: CASSLGREGTDTQYF. The CDR3 DNA reads as TGCGCCAGCAGCTTGGGGCGGGAGGGAACAGATACGCAGTATTTT.

This clone was seen a handful of times. The J gene is TRBJ1-5, the V gene TRBV28; TRBD1 might be the D (5 bases). The germline V gene encodes CDR1 MDHEN and CDR2 SYDVKM. V gave up 3 bases and J gave up 5 bases, with 14 bases separating them. The CDR3 covers 15 residues. The CDR3 spells CASSLWAGRDQPQHF. The CDR3 region has the DNA TGTGCCAGCAGTTTGTGGGCAGGGAGGGATCAGCCCCAGCATTTT.

The chain has TRBV5-6 and TRBJ2-3, with D tentatively TRBD2 (6 bases). Deletions cut 4 bases from V and 1 base from J, with 13 bases between. This CDR3 is built from 15 residues. Germline CDR1 SGHDT, CDR2 YYEEEE. The CDR3 spells CASSDLGRRTDTQYF. The CDR3 nucleotides read TGTGCCAGCAGCGATTTGGGGAGGCGCACAGATACGCAGTATTTT.

Note on this clone: Sequence at one end of the junction differs from germline and may be a read error. The chain joins TRBV7-7 to TRBJ2-5; 7 nucleotides align to TRBD1. Germline V gives CDR1 SSHAT, CDR2 FNYEAQ (reference sequence). CDR3 length: 14 residues. The CDR3 DNA follows: TGTGCTAGCAGCTTAGCGACAGGGAAAGAGACCCAGTACTTC. Translated: CASSLATGKETQYF.

The V and J genes are TRBV28 and TRBJ2-7; D uncertain. Trimming took off 6 bases at V and 5 bases at J, with 14 bases between the two ends. This CDR3 has 13 amino acids. The germline CDR1 and CDR2 sequences are MDHEN and SYDVKM. CDR3 nucleotide sequence: TGTGCCAGCAGAACCACCCTGGATCACGAGCAGTACTTC. This encodes CASRTTLDHEQYF. Full variable domain (remainder filled in from reference TRBV28 and TRBJ2-7): DVKVTQSSRYLVKRTGEKVFLECVQDMDHENMFWYRQDPGLGLRLIYFSYDVKMKEKGDIPEGYSVSREKKERFSLILESASTNQTSMYLCASRTTLDHEQYFGPGTRLTVT.

This clone was seen a handful of times. This chain links TRBV9 with TRBJ1-5, with D perhaps TRBD1 (5 bases). This CDR3 is 17 amino acids long. The V end lost 3 bases, the J end lost 1 base, and 17 bases lay between the germline ends. The germline V gene has CDR1 SGDLS and CDR2 YYNGEE. CDR3 DNA: TGTGCCAGCAGCGCTGGGACGTCGACGGCAAGCAATCAGCCCCAGCATTTT. This translates into CASSAGTSTASNQPQHF. The full variable domain, completed using reference TRBV9 and TRBJ1-5, is DSGVTQTPKHLITATGQRVTLRCSPRSGDLSVYWYQQSLDQGLQFLIQYYNGEERAKGNILERFSAQQFPDLHSELNLSSLELGDSALYFCASSAGTSTASNQPQHFGDGTRLSIL.

This clone was picked up one time. The gene calls are TRBV6-1 and TRBJ2-3; D is unresolved. Trimming took 7 bases from V and 0 from J, leaving 14 bases between them. Germline CDR1 reads MNHNS; CDR2 reads SASEGT. This CDR3 spans 15 amino acids. This chain's CDR3 is CASTSPGVSTDTQYF. CDR3 nucleotide sequence: TGTGCCAGCACGTCCCCGGGTGTTAGCACAGATACGCAGTATTTT.

V is TRBV10-3 and J is TRBJ1-1; D is undetermined. CDR3 length: 16 amino acids. Looked up from germline, CDR1 is ENHRY and CDR2 is SYGVKD. V lost 3 bases, J lost 1 base, and 15 bases lay in between. Here the CDR3 DNA reads TGTGCCATCAGTGATAGGGCTCCTCGGGAGAACACTGAAGCTTTCTTT. Translated, it gives CAISDRAPRENTEAFF.

The chain joins TRBV28 to TRBJ2-5; possible D gene TRBD1, 5 bases. This CDR3 has 15 amino acids. Per the germline V gene, CDR1 is MDHEN and CDR2 is SYDVKM. The V end was cut by 3 bases, the J end by 5 bases, with 16 bases between. CDR3 sequence (DNA): TGTGCCAGCAGTTTCACGCAGGGCGCACGGGAGACCCAGTACTTC. It encodes CASSFTQGARETQYF.

CDR3 nucleotides: TGTGCCAGCAGGCCAGGGAGTTTCGGGGCCAACGTCCTGACTTTC. It specifies CASRPGSFGANVLTF. V and J are TRBV28 and TRBJ2-6, with D perhaps being TRBD1 or TRBD2 (5 bases each). Germline-derived CDR1 and CDR2 are MDHEN and SYDVKM. The CDR3 is 15 residues long. V was trimmed by 6 bases and J by 4 bases, leaving 13 bases between them.